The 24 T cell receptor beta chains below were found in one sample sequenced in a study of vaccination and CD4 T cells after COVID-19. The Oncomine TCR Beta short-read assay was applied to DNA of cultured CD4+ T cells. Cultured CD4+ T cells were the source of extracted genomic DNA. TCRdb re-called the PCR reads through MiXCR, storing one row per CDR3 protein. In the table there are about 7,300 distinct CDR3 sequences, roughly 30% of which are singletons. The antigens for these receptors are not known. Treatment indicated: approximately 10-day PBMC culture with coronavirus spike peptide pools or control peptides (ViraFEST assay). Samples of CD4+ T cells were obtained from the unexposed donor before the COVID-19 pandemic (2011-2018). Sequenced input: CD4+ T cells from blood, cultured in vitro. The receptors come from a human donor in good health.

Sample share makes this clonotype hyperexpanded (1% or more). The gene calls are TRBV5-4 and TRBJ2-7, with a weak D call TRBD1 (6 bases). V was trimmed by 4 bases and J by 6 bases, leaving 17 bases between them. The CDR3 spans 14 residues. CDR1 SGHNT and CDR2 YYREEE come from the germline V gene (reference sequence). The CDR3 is CASSTAGTYSEQYF. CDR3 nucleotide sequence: TGTGCCAGCAGCACCGCCGGGACATACAGCGAGCAGTACTTC.

The CDR3, as DNA: TGTGCCACCAGCAGAGACGTTGACTATGGCTACACCTTC. Translating it yields CATSRDVDYGYTF. The rearrangement uses TRBV15 and TRBJ1-2; D is unclear. The CDR3 sequence is 13 residues long. Germline V gene lookup returns CDR1 LNHNV and CDR2 YYDKDF (reference sequence). V lost 0 bases and J lost 3, with 5 bases in between. Looking up the rest from reference TRBV15 and TRBJ1-2 gives the full variable domain: DAMVIQNPRYQVTQFGKPVTLSCSQTLNHNVMYWYQQKSSQAPKLLFHYYDKDFNNEADTPDNFQSRRPNTSFCFLDIRSPGLGDTAMYLCATSRDVDYGYTFGSGTRLTVV.

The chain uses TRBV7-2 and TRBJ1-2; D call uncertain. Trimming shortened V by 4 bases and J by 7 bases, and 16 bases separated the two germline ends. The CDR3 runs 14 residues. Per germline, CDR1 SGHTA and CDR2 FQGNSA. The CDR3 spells CASSSREGTGGYTF. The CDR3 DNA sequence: TGTGCCAGCAGCTCGCGAGAGGGAACGGGTGGCTACACCTTC.

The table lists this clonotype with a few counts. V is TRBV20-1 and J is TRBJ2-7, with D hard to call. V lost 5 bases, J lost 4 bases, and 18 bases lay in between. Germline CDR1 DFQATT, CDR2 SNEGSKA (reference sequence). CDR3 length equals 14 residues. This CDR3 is CSARPDADTYEQYF. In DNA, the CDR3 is TGCAGTGCTCGACCGGACGCAGACACGTACGAGCAGTACTTC.

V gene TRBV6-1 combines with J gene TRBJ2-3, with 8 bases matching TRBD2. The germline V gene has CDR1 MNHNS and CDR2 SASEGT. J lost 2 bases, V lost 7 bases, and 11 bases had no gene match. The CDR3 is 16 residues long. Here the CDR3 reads CASNGGDYNPTDTQYF. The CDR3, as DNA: TGTGCCAGCAACGGGGGGGATTATAACCCCACAGATACGCAGTATTTT.

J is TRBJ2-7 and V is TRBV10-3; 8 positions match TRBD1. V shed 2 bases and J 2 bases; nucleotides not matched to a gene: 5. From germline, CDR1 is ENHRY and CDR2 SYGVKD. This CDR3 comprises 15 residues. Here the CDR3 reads CAISETRTGTYEQYF. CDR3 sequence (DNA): TGTGCCATCAGTGAGACCAGGACAGGGACCTACGAGCAGTACTTC.

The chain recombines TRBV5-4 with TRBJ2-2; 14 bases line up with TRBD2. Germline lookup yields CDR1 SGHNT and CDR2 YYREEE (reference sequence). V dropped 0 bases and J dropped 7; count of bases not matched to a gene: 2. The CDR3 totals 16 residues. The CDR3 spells CASSLGGLAGVGELFF. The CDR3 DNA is TGTGCCAGCAGCTTGGGGGGACTAGCGGGAGTCGGGGAGCTGTTTTTT.

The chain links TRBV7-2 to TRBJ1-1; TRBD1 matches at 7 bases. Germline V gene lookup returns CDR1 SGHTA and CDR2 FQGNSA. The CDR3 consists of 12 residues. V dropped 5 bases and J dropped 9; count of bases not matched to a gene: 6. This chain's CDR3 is CASSGQESKAFF. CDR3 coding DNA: TGTGCCAGCAGCGGACAGGAGTCCAAAGCTTTCTTT.

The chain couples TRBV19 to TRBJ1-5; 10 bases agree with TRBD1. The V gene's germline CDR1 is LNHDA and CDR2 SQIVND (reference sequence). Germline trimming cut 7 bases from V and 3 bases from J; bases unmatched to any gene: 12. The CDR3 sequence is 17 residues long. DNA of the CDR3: TGTGCCAGTACCCCATGGGGGACAGGGGCCAACAATCAGCCCCAGCATTTT. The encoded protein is CASTPWGTGANNQPQHF.

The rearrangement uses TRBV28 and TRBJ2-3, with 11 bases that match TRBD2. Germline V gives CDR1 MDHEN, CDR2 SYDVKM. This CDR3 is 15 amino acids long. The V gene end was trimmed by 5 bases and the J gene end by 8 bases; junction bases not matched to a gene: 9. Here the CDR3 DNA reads TGTGCCAGCAGTATGATAGGGACTAGCGGTTCTACGCAGTATTTT. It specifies CASSMIGTSGSTQYF.

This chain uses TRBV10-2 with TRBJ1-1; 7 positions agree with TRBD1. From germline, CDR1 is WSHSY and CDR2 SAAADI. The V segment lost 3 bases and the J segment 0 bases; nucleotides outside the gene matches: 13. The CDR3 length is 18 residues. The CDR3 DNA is TGCGCCAGCAGTGATGGTTTAGTCTCGGGGACAGTGAACACTGAAGCTTTCTTT. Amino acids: CASSDGLVSGTVNTEAFF.

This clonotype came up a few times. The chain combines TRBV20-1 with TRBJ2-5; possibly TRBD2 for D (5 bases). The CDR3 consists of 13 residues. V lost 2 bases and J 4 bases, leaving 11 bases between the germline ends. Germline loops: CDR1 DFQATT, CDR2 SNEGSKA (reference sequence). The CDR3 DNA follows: TGCAGTGCTAGATTATCTAGCACAGAGACCCAGTACTTC. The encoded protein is CSARLSSTETQYF.

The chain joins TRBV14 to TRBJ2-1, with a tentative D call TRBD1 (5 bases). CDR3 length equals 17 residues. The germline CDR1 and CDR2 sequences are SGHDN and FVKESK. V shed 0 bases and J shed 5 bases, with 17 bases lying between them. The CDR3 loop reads CASSQDRGAVVDNEQFF. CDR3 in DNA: TGTGCCAGCAGCCAAGATAGGGGTGCGGTCGTCGACAATGAGCAGTTCTTC.

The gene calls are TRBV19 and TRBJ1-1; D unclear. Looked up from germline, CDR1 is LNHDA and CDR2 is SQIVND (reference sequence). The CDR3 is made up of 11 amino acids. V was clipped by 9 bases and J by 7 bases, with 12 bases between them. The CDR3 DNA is TGTGCCAGCAAGCAGGAGGGTGAAGCTTTCTTT. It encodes CASKQEGEAFF. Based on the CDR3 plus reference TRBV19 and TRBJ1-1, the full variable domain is DGGITQSPKYLFRKEGQNVTLSCEQNLNHDAMYWYRQDPGQGLRLIYYSQIVNDFQKGDIAEGYSVSREKKESFPLTVTSAQKNPTAFYLCASKQEGEAFFGQGTRLTVV.

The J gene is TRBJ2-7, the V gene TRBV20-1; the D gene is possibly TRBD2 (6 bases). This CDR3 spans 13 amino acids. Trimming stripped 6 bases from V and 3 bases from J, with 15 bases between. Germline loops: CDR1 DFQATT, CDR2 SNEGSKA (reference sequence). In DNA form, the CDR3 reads TGCAGTGCCCGCCTCCGGGGGTTCTACGAGCAGTACTTC. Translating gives CSARLRGFYEQYF.

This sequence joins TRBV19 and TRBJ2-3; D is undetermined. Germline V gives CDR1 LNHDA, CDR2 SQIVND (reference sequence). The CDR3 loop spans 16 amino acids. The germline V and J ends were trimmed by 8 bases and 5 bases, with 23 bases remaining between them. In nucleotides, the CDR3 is TGTGCCAGTCCACCCCTCGGGCGGCGCCTGTTAGATACGCAGTATTTT. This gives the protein CASPPLGRRLLDTQYF.

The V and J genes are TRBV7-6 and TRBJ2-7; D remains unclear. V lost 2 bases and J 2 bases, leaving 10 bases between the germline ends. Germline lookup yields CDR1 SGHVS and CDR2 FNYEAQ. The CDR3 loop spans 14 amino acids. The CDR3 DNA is TGTGCCAGCAGCTTATGGCCAGAGACCTACGAGCAGTACTTC. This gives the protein CASSLWPETYEQYF. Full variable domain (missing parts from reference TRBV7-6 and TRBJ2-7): GAGVSQSPRYKVTKRGQDVALRCDPISGHVSLYWYRQALGQGPEFLTYFNYEAQQDKSGLPNDRFSAERPEGSISTLTIQRTEQRDSAMYRCASSLWPETYEQYFGPGTRLTVT.

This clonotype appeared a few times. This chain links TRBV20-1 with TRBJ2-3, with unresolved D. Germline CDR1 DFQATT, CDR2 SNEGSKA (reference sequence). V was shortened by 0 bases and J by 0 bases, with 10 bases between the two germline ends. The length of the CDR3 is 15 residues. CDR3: CSARDPVSSTDTQYF. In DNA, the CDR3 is TGCAGTGCTAGAGATCCAGTCTCTAGCACAGATACGCAGTATTTT.

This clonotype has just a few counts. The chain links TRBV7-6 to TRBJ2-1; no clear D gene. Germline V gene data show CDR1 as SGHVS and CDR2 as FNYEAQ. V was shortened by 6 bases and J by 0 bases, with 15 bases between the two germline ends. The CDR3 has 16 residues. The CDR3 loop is CASRARTVSSYNEQFF. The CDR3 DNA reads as TGTGCCAGCAGGGCCCGGACGGTGAGCTCCTACAATGAGCAGTTCTTC.

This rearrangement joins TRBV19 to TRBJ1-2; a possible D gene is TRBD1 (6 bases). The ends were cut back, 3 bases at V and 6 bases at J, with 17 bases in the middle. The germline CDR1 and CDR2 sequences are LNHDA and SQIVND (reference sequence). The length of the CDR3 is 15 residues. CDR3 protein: CASSIYYGTSDGYTF. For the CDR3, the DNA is TGTGCCAGTAGTATCTACTACGGGACATCCGATGGCTACACCTTC.

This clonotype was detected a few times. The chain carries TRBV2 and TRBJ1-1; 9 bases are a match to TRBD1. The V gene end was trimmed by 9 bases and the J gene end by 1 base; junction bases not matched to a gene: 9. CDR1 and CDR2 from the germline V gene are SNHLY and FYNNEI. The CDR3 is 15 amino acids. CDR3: CARQGARKGNTEAFF. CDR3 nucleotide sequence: TGTGCCAGACAGGGGGCGCGGAAAGGGAACACTGAAGCTTTCTTT.

The CDR3 reads CTLLGDSIEAFF. The CDR3 DNA is TGCACTTTACTGGGCGACAGTATTGAAGCTTTCTTT. The chain carries TRBV20-1 and TRBJ1-1; the D gene is possibly TRBD1 (5 bases). CDR1 and CDR2 from the germline V gene are DFQATT and SNEGSKA (reference sequence). There are 12 residues in the CDR3.

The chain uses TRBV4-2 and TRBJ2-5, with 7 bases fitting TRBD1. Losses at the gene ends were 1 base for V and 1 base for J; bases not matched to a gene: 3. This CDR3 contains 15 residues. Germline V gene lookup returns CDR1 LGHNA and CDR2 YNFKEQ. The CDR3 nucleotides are TGTGCCAGCAGCCAAGCGGGACAGCCCCAAGAGACCCAGTACTTC. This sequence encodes CASSQAGQPQETQYF.

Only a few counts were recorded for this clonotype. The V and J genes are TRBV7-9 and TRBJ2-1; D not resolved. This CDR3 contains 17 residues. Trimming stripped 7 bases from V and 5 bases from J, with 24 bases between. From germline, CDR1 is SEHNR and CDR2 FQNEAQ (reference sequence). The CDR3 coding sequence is TGTGCCAGCACCGATAGGACGGCGCAGGTACTGCACAATGAGCAGTTCTTC. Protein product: CASTDRTAQVLHNEQFF.